One and the same sample provided the 13 T cell receptor beta chains below, sequenced in a study of long-term antiretroviral therapy in people with HIV. A v3.0 immunoSEQ assay was performed at survey level. Clones were read by immunoSEQ multiplex PCR, and TCRdb kept only the in-frame ones, dropping some. Of about 28,000 clones in the sample, over 85% were seen once. The sequencing here drew on unsorted PBMCs, taken 1.8 years after starting antiretroviral therapy. These TCRs come from a woman aged 18-29 years with HIV.

J is TRBJ1-2 and V is TRBV27; D is undetermined. The length of the CDR3 is 14 residues. The V gene's germline CDR1 is MNHEY and CDR2 SMNVEV (reference sequence). V dropped 5 bases and J dropped 7 bases, with 17 bases sitting between them. The CDR3 region has the DNA TGTGCCAGCAGTCCCCGACACGGTGCTGGTGGCTACACCTTC. It is translated as CASSPRHGAGGYTF.

V usage is TRBV18 and J usage is TRBJ1-1, with D uncertain. The CDR3 covers 12 residues. V was cut by 6 bases and J by 4 bases, with 9 bases left in between. In germline, CDR1 is KGHSH, CDR2 LQKENI. This chain's CDR3 is CASSPQSTEAFF. As DNA, the CDR3 is TGTGCCAGCTCCCCGCAGAGCACTGAAGCTTTCTTT. Together with reference TRBV18 and TRBJ1-1, the CDR3 gives the full variable domain: NAGVMQNPRHLVRRRGQEARLRCSPMKGHSHVYWYRQLPEEGLKFMVYLQKENIIDESGMPKERFSAEFPKEGPSILRIQQVVRGDSAAYFCASSPQSTEAFFGQGTRLTVV.

The chain couples TRBV28 to TRBJ2-7; 8 bases are shared with TRBD1. The germline V gene has CDR1 MDHEN and CDR2 SYDVKM. V gave up 5 bases and J gave up 2 bases; unmatched junction bases: 8. The CDR3 totals 15 residues. The CDR3 coding sequence is TGTGCCAGCAGTCTTACAGGGGGTGGCCCCTACGAGCAGTACTTC. Translated: CASSLTGGGPYEQYF.

This clone is a singleton in its sample. The chain combines TRBV7-2 with TRBJ2-3, with D maybe TRBD2 (6 bases). The CDR3 is 16 amino acids. The germline V gene has CDR1 SGHTA and CDR2 FQGNSA. Trimming left V 5 bases short and J 0 bases short, with 15 bases between. CDR3 residues: CASSLPRGTSTDTQYF. CDR3 in DNA: TGTGCCAGCAGCCTTCCGAGAGGGACTAGCACAGATACGCAGTATTTT.

J is TRBJ1-1 and V is TRBV25-1; D gene ambiguous. Germline assignment: CDR1 MGHDK and CDR2 SYGVNS. The V end lost 0 bases, the J end lost 1 base, and 12 bases lay between the germline ends. CDR3 size: 16 residues. CDR3 coding DNA: TGTGCCAGCAGTGAATATATCACAAGTGAGAACACTGAAGCTTTCTTT. Its translation: CASSEYITSENTEAFF.

This chain joins TRBV15 and TRBJ2-7; 10 bases match TRBD2. The V segment lost 4 bases and the J segment 6 bases; nucleotides outside the gene matches: 9. The germline CDR1 and CDR2 sequences are LNHNV and YYDKDF (reference sequence). The CDR3 runs to 15 residues. CDR3 in DNA: TGTGCCACCAGCATTCAGCGGGAGGGGAGGTCCGAGCAGTACTTC. It specifies CATSIQREGRSEQYF. The whole variable domain, remainder taken from reference TRBV15 and TRBJ2-7, is DAMVIQNPRYQVTQFGKPVTLSCSQTLNHNVMYWYQQKSSQAPKLLFHYYDKDFNNEADTPDNFQSRRPNTSFCFLDIRSPGLGDTAMYLCATSIQREGRSEQYFGPGTRLTVT.

This sequence joins TRBV19 and TRBJ1-4; D might be TRBD1 (5 bases). CDR1 is LNHDA and CDR2 is SQIVND in the germline V gene (reference sequence). With 0 bases removed from V and 8 bases from J, the gap between germline ends came to 19 bases. The CDR3 has 17 amino acids. The CDR3 spells CASSIDWRAGIAEKLFF. Here the CDR3 DNA reads TGTGCCAGTAGTATAGACTGGAGGGCAGGGATTGCGGAAAAACTGTTTTTT.

This clone was detected only once. CDR3: CASRSAPKAGELFF. DNA for the CDR3: TGTGCCAGCAGGTCCGCCCCTAAGGCCGGGGAGCTGTTTTTT. The V gene is TRBV28, the J gene TRBJ2-2, with D uncertain. Germline V CDR1 and CDR2: MDHEN, SYDVKM. The CDR3 has 14 residues. The germline V and J ends were trimmed by 6 bases and 6 bases, with 14 bases remaining between them.

This clone was observed a handful of times. This chain connects TRBV6-6 to TRBJ1-2, with a tentative D call TRBD1 (5 bases). CDR1 and CDR2 (germline): MNHNY, SVGAGI (reference sequence). The CDR3 contains 13 residues. V gave up 0 bases and J gave up 6 bases, with 8 bases separating them. The chain's CDR3 is CASSYSEGNGYTF. The CDR3 DNA follows: TGTGCCAGCAGTTACTCGGAGGGGAATGGCTACACCTTC.

The V call is TRBV4-2, the J call TRBJ2-1, with 7 bases fitting TRBD2. V was pared by 0 bases and J by 14 bases, with 13 bases of the junction left unmatched. The CDR3 extends over 15 amino acids. The germline CDR1 and CDR2 sequences are LGHNA and YNFKEQ. The CDR3 protein is CASSQDPGTNRLEFF. CDR3 nucleotides: TGTGCCAGCAGCCAAGATCCCGGGACTAACCGACTCGAGTTCTTC.

This chain links TRBV10-2 with TRBJ2-7, with D perhaps being TRBD1 or TRBD2 (5 bases each). The ends were cut back, 3 bases at V and 6 bases at J, with 21 bases in the middle. The CDR3 contains 16 residues. CDR1 and CDR2 (germline): WSHSY, SAAADI. For the CDR3, the DNA is TGCGCCAGCAGTGACCCCCGGGGCTCCAGACGTTTCGAGCAGTACTTC. It is translated as CASSDPRGSRRFEQYF.

The V call is TRBV19, the J call TRBJ1-4, with 8 bases fitting TRBD1. J gave up 8 bases and V 5 bases, and 10 bases lay outside the gene matches. The V gene's germline CDR1 is LNHDA and CDR2 SQIVND (reference sequence). CDR3 length: 15 amino acids. The CDR3 coding sequence is TGTGCCAGTAGTCCATCAACAGGGGGACGAGAAAAACTGTTTTTT. Amino acid sequence: CASSPSTGGREKLFF.

This chain uses TRBV5-4 with TRBJ2-5; possibly TRBD1 or TRBD2 for D (6 bases each). Germline assignment: CDR1 SGHNT and CDR2 YYREEE (reference sequence). This CDR3 is built from 14 residues. Deletions cut 2 bases from V and 5 bases from J, with 13 bases between. The CDR3 protein is CASSFLGGQETQYF. The CDR3 region has the DNA TGTGCCAGCAGCTTTCTGGGGGGCCAGGAGACCCAGTACTTC.